This TCR beta chain was captured by sequencing in a study of cytomegalovirus exposure and HLA in healthy donors. Germline CDR1 SGHVS, CDR2 FQNEAQ. This CDR3 is 15 amino acids long. Comment on this clone: Its antigen is undetermined. One end of the junction is discordant with germline, which a read error may explain.

It was with 60 Vbeta and 13 Jbeta primers that the PCR ran. In the study's own analysis: Roughly 11 million shared chains were among about 80 million unique TCR beta chains counted in a later analysis. Clones were sequenced by immunoSEQ multiplex PCR, and TCRdb holds only the in-frame ones, with some missing. That table gives V, J and clone size, and the DNA gave D and trimming. The sample yields 110,000 to 150,000 clones, about 85% seen once. Study-level findings and limits: Later analysis found that TCR beta chains associated with HLA were more clonally expanded than other, equally common chains.

This clonotype was sampled from a female donor in good health and CMV-seronegative. Sequenced material: PBMCs. The V gene is TRBV7-8, the J gene TRBJ2-5; 12 bases fit TRBD2. Here the CDR3 reads CASSLAGGSQETQYF. The CDR3 nucleotides read TGTGCCAGCAGCCTAGCGGGGGGGAGCCAAGAGACCCAGTACTTC.